This T cell receptor (beta chain) derives from a study of blood T cells in healthy people across ages. This clonotype was observed a few times. The target antigen is unknown. General study points: Long-lived and aged donors differed, with more naive CD4+ cells and higher diversity in the long-lived.

The germline CDR1 and CDR2 sequences are DFQATT and SNEGSKA (reference sequence). V shed 2 bases and J 3 bases; nucleotides not matched to a gene: 9. This CDR3 contains 15 residues. Next came a second PCR, run for about 7 to 12 cycles, which used a sample-barcoded 5' primer along with a J-beta primer mix. A template-switch adaptor that had 12 random nucleotides put a tag on each cDNA molecule. TCRdb independently ran MiXCR on the 5' RACE reads; one entry per CDR3 protein. The repertoire includes about 1.4 million distinct CDR3 sequences, roughly 60% of them detected once, and 5% to 7% sits in the top ten.

The sequencing input was blood. This TCR was recovered from a man aged 18 to 35 in good health. The chain employs TRBV20-1 and TRBJ2-7, with 8 bases aligning to TRBD1. CDR3 DNA sequence: TGCAGTGCTAGAAAACCGGGACAGGTCTACTACGAGCAGTACTTC. Protein sequence: CSARKPGQVYYEQYF.